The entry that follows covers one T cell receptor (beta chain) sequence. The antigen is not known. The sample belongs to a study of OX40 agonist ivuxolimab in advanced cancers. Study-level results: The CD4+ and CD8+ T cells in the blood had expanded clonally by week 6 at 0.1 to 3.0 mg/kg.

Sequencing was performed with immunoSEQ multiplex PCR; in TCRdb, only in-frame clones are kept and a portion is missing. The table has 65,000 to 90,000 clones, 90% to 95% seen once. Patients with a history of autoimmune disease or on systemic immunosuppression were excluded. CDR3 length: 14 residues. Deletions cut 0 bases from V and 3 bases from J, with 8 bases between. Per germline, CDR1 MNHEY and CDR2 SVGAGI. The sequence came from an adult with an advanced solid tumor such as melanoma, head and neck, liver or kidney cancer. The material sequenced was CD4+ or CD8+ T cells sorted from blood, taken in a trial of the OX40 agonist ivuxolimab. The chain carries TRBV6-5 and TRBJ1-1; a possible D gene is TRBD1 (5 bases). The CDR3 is CASSYSRGDTEAFF. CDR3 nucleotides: TGTGCCAGCAGTTACTCGCGAGGGGACACTGAAGCTTTCTTT.